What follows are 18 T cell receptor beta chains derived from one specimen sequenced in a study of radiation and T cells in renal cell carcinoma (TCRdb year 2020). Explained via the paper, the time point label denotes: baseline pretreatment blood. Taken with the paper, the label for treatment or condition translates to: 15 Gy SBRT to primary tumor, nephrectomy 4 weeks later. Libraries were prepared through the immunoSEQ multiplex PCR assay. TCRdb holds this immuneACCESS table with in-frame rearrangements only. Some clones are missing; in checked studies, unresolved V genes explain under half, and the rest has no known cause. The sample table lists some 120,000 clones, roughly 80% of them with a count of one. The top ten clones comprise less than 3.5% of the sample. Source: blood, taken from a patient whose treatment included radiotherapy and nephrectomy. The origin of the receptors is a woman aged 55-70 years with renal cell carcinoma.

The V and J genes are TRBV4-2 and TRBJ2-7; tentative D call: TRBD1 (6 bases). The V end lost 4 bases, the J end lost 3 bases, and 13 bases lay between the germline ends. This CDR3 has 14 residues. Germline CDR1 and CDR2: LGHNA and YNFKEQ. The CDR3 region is CASSRRADSYEQYF. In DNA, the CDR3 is TGTGCCAGCAGCCGCAGGGCGGACAGCTACGAGCAGTACTTC.

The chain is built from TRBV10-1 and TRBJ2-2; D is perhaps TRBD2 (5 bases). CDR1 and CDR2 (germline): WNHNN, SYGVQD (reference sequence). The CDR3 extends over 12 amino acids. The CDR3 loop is CASGPTTGELFF. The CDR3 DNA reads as TGCGCAAGCGGCCCCACAACCGGGGAGCTGTTTTTT.

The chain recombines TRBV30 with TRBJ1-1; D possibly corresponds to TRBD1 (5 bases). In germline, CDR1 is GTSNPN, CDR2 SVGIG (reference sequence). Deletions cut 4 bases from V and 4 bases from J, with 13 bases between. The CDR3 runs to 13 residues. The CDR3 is CAWKVRGTTEAFF. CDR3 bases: TGTGCCTGGAAGGTTCGGGGGACCACTGAAGCTTTCTTT.

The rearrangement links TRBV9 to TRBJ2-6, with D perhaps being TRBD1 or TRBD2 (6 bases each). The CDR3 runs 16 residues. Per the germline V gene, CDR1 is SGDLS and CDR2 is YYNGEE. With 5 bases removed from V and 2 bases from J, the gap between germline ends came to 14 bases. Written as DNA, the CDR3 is TGTGCCAGCAGTTTCGTAGGGGGGCCTGGGGCCAACGTCCTGACTTTC. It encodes CASSFVGGPGANVLTF.

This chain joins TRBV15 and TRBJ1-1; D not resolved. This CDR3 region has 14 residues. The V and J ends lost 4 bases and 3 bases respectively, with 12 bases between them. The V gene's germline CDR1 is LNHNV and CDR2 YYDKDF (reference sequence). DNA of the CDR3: TGTGCCACCAGCACCTATGACCCGGACACTGAAGCTTTCTTT. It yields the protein CATSTYDPDTEAFF.

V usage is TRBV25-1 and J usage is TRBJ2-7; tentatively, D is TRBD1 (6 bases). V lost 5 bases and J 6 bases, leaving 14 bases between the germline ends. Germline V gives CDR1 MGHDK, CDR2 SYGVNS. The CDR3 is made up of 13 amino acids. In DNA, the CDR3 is TGTGCCAGCAGTATAGGGACATCTCTCGAGCAGTACTTC. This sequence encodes CASSIGTSLEQYF.

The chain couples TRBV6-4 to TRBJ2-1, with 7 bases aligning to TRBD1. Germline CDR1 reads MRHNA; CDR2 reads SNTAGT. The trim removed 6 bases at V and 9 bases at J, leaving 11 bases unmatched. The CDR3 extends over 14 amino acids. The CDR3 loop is CASSGTAGLGEQFF. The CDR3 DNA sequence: TGTGCCAGCAGCGGGACAGCCGGGCTTGGTGAGCAGTTCTTC.

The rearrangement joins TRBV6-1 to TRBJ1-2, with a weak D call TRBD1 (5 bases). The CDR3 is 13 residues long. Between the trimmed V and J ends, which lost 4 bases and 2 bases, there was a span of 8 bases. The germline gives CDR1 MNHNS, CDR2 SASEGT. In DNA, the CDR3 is TGTGCCAGCAGTGTGTCAGGGAACTATGGCTACACCTTC. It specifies CASSVSGNYGYTF.

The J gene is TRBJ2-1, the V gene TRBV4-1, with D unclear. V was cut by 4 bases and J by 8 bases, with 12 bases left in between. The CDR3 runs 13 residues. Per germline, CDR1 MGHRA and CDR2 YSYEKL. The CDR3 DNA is TGCGCCAGCAGCCTTTCCGATTACTATGAGCAGTTCTTC. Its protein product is CASSLSDYYEQFF.

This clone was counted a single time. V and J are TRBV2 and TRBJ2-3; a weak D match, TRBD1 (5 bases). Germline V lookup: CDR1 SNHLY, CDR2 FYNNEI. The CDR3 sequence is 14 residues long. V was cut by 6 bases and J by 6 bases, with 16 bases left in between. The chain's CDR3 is CASRPSQGPDTQYF. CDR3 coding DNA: TGTGCCAGCAGACCTTCGCAGGGTCCCGATACGCAGTATTTT.

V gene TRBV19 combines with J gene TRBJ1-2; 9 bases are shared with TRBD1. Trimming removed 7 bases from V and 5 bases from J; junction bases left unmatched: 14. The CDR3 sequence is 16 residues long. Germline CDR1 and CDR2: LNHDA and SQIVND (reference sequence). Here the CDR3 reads CASTKAQGASPYGYTF. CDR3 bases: TGTGCCAGTACCAAAGCACAGGGGGCGTCTCCTTATGGCTACACCTTC.

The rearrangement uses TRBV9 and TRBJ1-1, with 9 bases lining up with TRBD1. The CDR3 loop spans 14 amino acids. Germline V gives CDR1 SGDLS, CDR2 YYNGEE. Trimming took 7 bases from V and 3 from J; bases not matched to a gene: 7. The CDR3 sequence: CASVPGTGHTEAFF. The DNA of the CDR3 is TGTGCCAGCGTCCCCGGGACAGGGCACACTGAAGCTTTCTTT.

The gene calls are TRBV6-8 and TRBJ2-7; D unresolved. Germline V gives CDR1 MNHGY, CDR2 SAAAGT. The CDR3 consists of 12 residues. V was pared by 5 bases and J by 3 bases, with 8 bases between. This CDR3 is CASSSDNYEQYF. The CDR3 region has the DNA TGTGCCAGCAGTAGCGACAACTACGAGCAGTACTTC.

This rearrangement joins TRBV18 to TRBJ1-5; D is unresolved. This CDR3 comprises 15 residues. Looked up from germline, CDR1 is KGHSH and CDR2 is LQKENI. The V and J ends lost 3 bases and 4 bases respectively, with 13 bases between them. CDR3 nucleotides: TGTGCCAGCTCACCCCCGGTAATTGGGAATCAGCCCCAGCATTTT. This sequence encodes CASSPPVIGNQPQHF.

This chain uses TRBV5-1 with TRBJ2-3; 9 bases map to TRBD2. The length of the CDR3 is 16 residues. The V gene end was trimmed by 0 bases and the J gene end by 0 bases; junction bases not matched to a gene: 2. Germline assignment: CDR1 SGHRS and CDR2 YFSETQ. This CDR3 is CASSLGAGGSTDTQYF. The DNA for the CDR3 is TGCGCCAGCAGCTTGGGGGCGGGAGGGAGCACAGATACGCAGTATTTT.

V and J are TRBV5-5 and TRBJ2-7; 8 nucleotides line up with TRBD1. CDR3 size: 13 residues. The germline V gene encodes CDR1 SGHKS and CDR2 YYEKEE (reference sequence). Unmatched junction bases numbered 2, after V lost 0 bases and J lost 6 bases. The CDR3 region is CASSLGTGSEQYF. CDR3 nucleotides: TGTGCCAGCAGCTTGGGGACAGGGAGCGAGCAGTACTTC. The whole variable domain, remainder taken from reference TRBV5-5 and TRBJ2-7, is DAGVTQSPTHLIKTRGQQVTLRCSPISGHKSVSWYQQVLGQGPQFIFQYYEKEERGRGNFPDRFSARQFPNYSSELNVNALLLGDSALYLCASSLGTGSEQYFGPGTRLTVT.

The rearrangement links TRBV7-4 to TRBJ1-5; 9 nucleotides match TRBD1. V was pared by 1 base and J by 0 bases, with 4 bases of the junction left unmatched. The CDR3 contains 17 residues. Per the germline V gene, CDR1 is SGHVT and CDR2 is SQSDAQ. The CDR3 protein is CASSLGGTGTSNQPQHF. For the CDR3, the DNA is TGTGCCAGCAGCTTAGGCGGGACAGGGACTAGCAATCAGCCCCAGCATTTT. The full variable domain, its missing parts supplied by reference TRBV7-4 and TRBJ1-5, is GAGVSQSPRYKVAKRGRDVALRCDSISGHVTLYWYRQTLGQGSEVLTYSQSDAQRDKSGRPSGRFSAERPERSVSTLKIQRTEQGDSAVYLCASSLGGTGTSNQPQHFGDGTRLSIL.

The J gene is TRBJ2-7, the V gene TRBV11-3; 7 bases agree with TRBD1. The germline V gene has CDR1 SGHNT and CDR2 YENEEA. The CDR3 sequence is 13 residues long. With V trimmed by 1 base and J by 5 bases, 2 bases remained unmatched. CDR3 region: CASSLGQGHEQYF. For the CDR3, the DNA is TGTGCCAGCAGCTTAGGACAGGGTCACGAGCAGTACTTC. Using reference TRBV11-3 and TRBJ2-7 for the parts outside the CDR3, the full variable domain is EAGVVQSPRYKIIEKKQPVAFWCNPISGHNTLYWYLQNLGQGPELLIRYENEEAVDDSQLPKDRFSAERLKGVDSTLKIQPAELGDSAVYLCASSLGQGHEQYFGPGTRLTVT.